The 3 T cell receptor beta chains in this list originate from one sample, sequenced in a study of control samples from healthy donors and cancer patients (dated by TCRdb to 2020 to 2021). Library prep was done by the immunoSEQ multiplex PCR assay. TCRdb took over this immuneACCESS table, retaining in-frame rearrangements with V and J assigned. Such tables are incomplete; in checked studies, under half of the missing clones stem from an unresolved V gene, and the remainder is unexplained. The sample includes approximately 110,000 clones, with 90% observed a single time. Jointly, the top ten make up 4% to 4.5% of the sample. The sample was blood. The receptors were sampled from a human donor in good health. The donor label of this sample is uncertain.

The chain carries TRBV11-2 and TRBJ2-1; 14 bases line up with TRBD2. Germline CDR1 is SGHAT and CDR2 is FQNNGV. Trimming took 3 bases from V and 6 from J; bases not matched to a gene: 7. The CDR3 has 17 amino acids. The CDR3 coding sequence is TGTGCCAGCAGCTTCCGGGCGACTAGCGGGGGGGGCAATGAGCAGTTCTTC. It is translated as CASSFRATSGGGNEQFF.

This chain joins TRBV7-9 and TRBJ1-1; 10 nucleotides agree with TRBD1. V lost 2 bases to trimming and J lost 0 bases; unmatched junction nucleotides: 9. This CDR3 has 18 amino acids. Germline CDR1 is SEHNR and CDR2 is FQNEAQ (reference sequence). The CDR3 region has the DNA TGTGCCAGCAGCTTAAGTTACGGGACAGGGGTCATGAACACTGAAGCTTTCTTT. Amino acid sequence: CASSLSYGTGVMNTEAFF.

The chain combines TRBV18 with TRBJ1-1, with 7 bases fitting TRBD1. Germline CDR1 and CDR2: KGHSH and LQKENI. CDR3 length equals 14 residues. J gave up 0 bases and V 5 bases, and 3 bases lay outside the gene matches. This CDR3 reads CASSGDSVNTEAFF. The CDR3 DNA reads TGTGCCAGCTCAGGGGACAGCGTGAACACTGAAGCTTTCTTT.